This T cell receptor beta chain derives from a study of graft-versus-host responses after intestinal transplantation. Study context: The study gave all recipients anti-thymocyte globulin induction, then tacrolimus and steroids for 2 to 3 years.

Study-level results: Present in recipient marrow, GvH clones included some that appeared first in ileum or blood.

Remarks on this clone: What it binds is unknown.

TCRdb's copy holds only in-frame clones and misses some; the assay was immunoSEQ multiplex PCR. The sample includes 85,000 to 100,000 clones, roughly nine tenths of them seen just once. In germline, CDR1 is SGHTA, CDR2 FQGTGA. This CDR3 contains 16 residues. Trimming pared 2 bases from V and 4 bases from J, leaving 14 bases between. This material consisted of unstimulated CD4+ T cells sorted from spleen or lymph node cells, taken before intestinal transplant. This receptor was taken from a human donor who received an intestinal transplant. This chain uses TRBV7-3 with TRBJ2-2, with D possibly TRBD2 on 6 matching bases. The CDR3 bases are TGTGCCAGCAGCTTAGGTCGGGGGATCGGCACCGGGGAGCTGTTTTTT. As protein: CASSLGRGIGTGELFF. Variable domain in full (rest from reference TRBV7-3 and TRBJ2-2): GAGVSQTPSNKVTEKGKYVELRCDPISGHTALYWYRQSLGQGPEFLIYFQGTGAADDSGLPNDRFFAVRPEGSVSTLKIQRTERGDSAVYLCASSLGRGIGTGELFFGEGSRLTVL.